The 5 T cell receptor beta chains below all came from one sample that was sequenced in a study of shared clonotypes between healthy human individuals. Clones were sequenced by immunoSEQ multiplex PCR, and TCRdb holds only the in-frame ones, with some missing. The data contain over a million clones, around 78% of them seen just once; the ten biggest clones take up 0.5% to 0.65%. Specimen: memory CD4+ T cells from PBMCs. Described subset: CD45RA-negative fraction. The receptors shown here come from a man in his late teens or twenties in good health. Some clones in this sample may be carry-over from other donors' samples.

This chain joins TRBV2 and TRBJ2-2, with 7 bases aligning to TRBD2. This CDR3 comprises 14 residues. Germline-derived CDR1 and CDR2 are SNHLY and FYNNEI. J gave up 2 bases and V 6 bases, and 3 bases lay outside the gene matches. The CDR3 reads CASRTSTNTGELFF. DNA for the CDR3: TGTGCCAGCAGGACTAGCACAAACACCGGGGAGCTGTTTTTT. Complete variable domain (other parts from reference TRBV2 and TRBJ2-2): EPEVTQTPSHQVTQMGQEVILRCVPISNHLYFYWYRQILGQKVEFLVSFYNNEISEKSEIFDDQFSVERPDGSNFTLKIRSTKLEDSAMYFCASRTSTNTGELFFGEGSRLTVL.

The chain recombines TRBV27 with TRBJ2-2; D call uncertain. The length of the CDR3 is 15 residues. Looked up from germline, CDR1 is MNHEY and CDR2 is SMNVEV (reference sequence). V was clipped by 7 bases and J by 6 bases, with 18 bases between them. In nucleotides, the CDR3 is TGTGCCAGCACATCGGGCGCAGGCGCCGCCGGGGAGCTGTTTTTT. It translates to CASTSGAGAAGELFF.

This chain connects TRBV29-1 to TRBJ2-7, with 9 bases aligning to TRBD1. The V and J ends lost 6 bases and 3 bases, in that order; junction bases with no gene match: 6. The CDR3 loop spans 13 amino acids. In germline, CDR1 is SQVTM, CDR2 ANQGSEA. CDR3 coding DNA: TGCAGCGTGATGGGACAGGGCTTCTACGAGCAGTACTTC. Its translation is CSVMGQGFYEQYF.

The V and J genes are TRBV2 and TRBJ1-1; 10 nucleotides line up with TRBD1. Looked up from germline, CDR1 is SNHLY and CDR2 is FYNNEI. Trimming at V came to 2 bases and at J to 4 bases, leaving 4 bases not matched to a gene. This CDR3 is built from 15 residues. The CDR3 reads CASSERDRGGTEAFF. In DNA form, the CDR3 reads TGTGCCAGCAGTGAACGGGACAGGGGTGGCACTGAAGCTTTCTTT.

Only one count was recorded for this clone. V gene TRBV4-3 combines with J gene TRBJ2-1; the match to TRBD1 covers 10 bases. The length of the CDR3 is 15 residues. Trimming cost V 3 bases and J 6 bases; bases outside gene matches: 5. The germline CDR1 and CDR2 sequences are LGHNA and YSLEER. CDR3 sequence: CASSQDRGYGNEQFF. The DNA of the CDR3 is TGCGCCAGCAGCCAGGACAGGGGGTACGGCAATGAGCAGTTCTTC.